The source of this TCR beta chain is a study of beta chain features in type 1 diabetes. Every single donor gave one heparinised blood draw, and these averaged about 120 mL. Sorting gave populations that all exceeded 98% purity. The study's findings and limits: Any HLA effect on TCRB rearrangement was left unresolved by small sub-analyses. Moderately but significantly shorter TCRB CDR3s were found in Type 1 diabetes patients in all four CD4+ subsets.

J gave up 1 base and V 4 bases, and 6 bases lay outside the gene matches. The CDR3 is made up of 15 amino acids. Germline CDR1 and CDR2: SGDLS and YYNGEE. A few counts support this clone. Antigen specificity is unknown. All of the isolated RNA was reverse transcribed, so expressed TCRB transcripts were sequenced. Several million reads was the average for naive, central memory and regulatory T cell samples. The protocol was immunoSEQ multiplex PCR, while the TCRdb copy is restricted to in-frame clones and leaves out a portion. This table has about 650,000 clones, over 10% appearing once. V usage is TRBV9 and J usage is TRBJ2-3; TRBD2 matches 7 bases. This clonotype originated in a young man with type 1 diabetes. The sample consisted of naive CD4+ T cells from blood. The CDR3 DNA follows: TGTGCCAGCAGCAACAGACTAGCCGGCACAGATACGCAGTATTTT. It translates to CASSNRLAGTDTQYF.